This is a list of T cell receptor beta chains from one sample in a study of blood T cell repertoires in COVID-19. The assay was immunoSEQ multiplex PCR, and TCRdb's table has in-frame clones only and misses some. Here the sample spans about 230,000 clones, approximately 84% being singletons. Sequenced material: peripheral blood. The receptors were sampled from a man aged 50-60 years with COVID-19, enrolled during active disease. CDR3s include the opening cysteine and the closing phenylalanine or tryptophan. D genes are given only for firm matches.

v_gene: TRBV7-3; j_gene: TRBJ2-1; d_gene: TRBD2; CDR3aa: CASSPGREHNEQFF
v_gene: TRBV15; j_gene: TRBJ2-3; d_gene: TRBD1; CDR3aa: CATTRDRGTDTQYF
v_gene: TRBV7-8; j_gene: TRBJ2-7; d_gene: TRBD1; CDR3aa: CASSLSGQGYEQYF
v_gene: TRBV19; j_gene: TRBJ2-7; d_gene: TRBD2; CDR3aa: CASAPLAGDDEQYF
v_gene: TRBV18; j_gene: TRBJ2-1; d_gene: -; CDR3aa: CASSRGQPELYNEQFF
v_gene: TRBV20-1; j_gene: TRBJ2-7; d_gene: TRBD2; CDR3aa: CSASGASGGYEQYF
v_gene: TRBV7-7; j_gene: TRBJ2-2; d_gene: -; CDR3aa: CASSLGAGELFF
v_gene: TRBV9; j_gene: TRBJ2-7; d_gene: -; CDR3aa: CPRVEEEQYF
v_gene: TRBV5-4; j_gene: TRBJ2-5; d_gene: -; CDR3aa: CASSYDWQETQYF
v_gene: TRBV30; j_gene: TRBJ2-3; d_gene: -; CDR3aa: CAWSKSGGRDTQYF
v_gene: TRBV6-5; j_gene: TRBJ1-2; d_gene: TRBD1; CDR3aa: CASSIGTAYGYTF
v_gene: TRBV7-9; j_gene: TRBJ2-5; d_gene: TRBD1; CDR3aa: CASSLAGGIQETQYF
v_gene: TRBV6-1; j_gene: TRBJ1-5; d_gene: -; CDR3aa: CASSEGEASNQPQHF
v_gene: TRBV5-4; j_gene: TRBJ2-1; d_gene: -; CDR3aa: CASSYVLYNEQFF
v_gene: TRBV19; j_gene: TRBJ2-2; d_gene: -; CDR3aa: CASSYWGTQNTGELFF
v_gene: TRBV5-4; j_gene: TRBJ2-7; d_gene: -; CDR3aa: CASSLVGGDEQYF
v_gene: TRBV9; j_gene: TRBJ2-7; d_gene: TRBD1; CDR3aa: CASSVAGQGAGEQYF
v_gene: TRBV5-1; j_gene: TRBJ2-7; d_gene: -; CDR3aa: CASSLALGADYEQYF
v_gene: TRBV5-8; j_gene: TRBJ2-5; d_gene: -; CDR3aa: CASSLVTPQETQYF
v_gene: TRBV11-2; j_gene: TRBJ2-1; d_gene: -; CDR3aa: CASSLHGGNEQFF
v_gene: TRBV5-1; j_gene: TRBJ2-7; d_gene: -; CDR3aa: CASSYETVSYEQYF
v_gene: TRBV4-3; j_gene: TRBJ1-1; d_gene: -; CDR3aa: CASSQDMNTEAFF
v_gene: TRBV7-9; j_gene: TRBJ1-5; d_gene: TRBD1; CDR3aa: CASSLDDRANQPQHF
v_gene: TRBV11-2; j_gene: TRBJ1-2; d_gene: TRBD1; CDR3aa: CASSRGQRPYGYTF
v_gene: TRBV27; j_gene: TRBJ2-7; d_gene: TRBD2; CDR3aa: CASKASGRRAEQYF
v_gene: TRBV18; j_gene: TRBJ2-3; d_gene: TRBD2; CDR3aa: CASSPPGTSGGTDTQYF
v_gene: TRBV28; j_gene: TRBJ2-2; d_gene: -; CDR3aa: CASLERRDTGELFF
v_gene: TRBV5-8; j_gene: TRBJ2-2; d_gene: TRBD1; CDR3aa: CASSLREGAQNTGELFF
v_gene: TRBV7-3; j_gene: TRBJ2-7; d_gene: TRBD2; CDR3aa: CASSPVGGSEQYF
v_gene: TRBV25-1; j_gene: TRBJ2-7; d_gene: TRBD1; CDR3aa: CASSLAGTGGYEQYF
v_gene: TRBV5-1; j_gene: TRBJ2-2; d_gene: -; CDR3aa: CASSSPGTNTGELFF
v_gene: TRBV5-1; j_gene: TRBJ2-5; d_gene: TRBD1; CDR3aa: CASSLGDSNQETQYF
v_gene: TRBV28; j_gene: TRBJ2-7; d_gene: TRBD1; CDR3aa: CASSSGDRVQPEQYF
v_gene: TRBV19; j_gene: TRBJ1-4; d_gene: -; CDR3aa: CASSPDRPATNEKLFF
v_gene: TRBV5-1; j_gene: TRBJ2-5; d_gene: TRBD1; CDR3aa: CASRGDSQETQYF
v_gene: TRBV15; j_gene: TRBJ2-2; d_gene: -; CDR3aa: CATSLGASELFF
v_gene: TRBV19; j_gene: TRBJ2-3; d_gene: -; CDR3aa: CASGSADTQYF
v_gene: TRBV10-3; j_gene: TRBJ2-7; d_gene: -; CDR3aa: CAISELRTESGEYF
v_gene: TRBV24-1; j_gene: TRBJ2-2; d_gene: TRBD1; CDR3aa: CATSDHRGRVTGELFF
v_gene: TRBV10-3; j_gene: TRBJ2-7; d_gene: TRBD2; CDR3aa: CAISEGGTSGSYEQYF
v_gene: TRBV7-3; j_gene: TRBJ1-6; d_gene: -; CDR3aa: CASSLMAQMETLHF
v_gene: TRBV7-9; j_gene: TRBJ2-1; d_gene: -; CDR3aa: CASSLSIRQWFF
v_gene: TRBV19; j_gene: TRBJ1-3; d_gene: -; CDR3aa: CASSISSGFGNTIYF
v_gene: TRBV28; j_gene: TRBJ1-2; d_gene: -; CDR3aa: CASSFNRDYGYTF
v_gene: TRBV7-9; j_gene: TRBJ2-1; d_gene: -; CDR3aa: CASSRIADPAGNEQFF
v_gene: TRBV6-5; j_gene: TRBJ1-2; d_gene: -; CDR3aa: CASSHRQAPVGGYTF
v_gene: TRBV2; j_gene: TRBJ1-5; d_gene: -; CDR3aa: CASRRDSNQPQHF
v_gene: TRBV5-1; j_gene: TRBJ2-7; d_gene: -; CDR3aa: CASSFGSRTGPDEQYF
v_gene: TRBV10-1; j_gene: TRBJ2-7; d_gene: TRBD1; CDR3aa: CASSGTGNEQYF
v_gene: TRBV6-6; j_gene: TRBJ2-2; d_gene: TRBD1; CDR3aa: CASTQTGGTGELFF
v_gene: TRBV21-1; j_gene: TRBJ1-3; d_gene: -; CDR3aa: CASSKVRRNRGRLGNTIYF
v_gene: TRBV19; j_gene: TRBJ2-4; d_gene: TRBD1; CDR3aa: CASSGQGVPPKNIQYF